This TCR beta chain was retrieved from a study of blood T cell repertoires in COVID-19. The CDR3 is 14 residues long. The V end lost 2 bases, the J end lost 3 bases, and 8 bases lay between the germline ends. Germline V gene sequence: CDR1 MNHEY, CDR2 SMNVEV (reference sequence). In the source study's methods: Estimates of nucleated cell counts were drawn from the amplification of reference gene primers. Sequencing was performed with immunoSEQ multiplex PCR; in TCRdb, only in-frame clones are kept and a portion is missing. V, J and clone size were drawn from that table, and D and trimming were deduced from the DNA. The sample holds 250,000 to 350,000 clones, roughly 87% seen once.

This chain uses TRBV27 with TRBJ1-5; weak D call: TRBD1 (5 bases). The specimen sequenced was peripheral blood. This sequence was found in a woman between 45 and 65 years old who had recovered from COVID-19. CDR3 loop: CASSLRGFNQPQHF. The DNA for the CDR3 is TGTGCCAGCAGTTTACGGGGGTTCAATCAGCCCCAGCATTTT.